Listed below are T cell receptor beta chains from one sample, sequenced in a study of CD8 T cells in ankylosing spondylitis. TCRdb reanalysed the 5' RACE reads using MiXCR and keeps one entry per CDR3 protein. The data contain approximately 290,000 distinct CDR3 sequences, around 20% of them singletons. Sequencing used blood, either unsorted or a sorted T cell fraction (not recorded which). The origin of the receptors is a female donor with ankylosing spondylitis or in good health (not recorded which). Both conserved end residues are part of each CDR3. Fields, in order: CDR3 protein, clone size, V gene. Clone size is not always given. Where it is, it says once, few, many or a class for expanded clones.

CDR3 protein: CSARFAGGIYEQYF
clone size: .
V gene: TRBV20-1

CDR3 protein: CASSPSGDNTGELFF
clone size: .
V gene: TRBV12-3/TRBV12-4

CDR3 protein: CASSRREPGEEQFF
clone size: few
V gene: TRBV5-1

CDR3 protein: CSARDVRGQGAREQYF
clone size: .
V gene: TRBV20-1

CDR3 protein: CASSQGRVISYNEQFF
clone size: .
V gene: TRBV4-3

CDR3 protein: CASSQGSGRADEQYF
clone size: .
V gene: TRBV3-1

CDR3 protein: CASSWKSGPPKGYTF
clone size: many
V gene: TRBV12-3/TRBV12-4

CDR3 protein: CASSRPPYEQYF
clone size: many
V gene: TRBV7-9

CDR3 protein: CASSQAGRGEQFF
clone size: .
V gene: TRBV4-3

CDR3 protein: CASSLTDYYNEQFF
clone size: few
V gene: TRBV27

CDR3 protein: CASSGTSGRGGEQFF
clone size: once
V gene: TRBV9

CDR3 protein: CASSLTRVFLRTDTQYF
clone size: few
V gene: TRBV7-2

CDR3 protein: CASSFNLSPLRNTQYF
clone size: once
V gene: TRBV12-3/TRBV12-4

CDR3 protein: CASSPALGLQETQYF
clone size: few
V gene: TRBV18

CDR3 protein: CASSLSPGQGEKTQYF
clone size: few
V gene: TRBV5-1

CDR3 protein: CASTLDILEEKLFF
clone size: few
V gene: TRBV5-5

CDR3 protein: CSARVAGRLDIQYF
clone size: many
V gene: TRBV20-1

CDR3 protein: CASSFIEGELFF
clone size: .
V gene: TRBV5-5

CDR3 protein: CSEAPGTGLNTEAFF
clone size: few
V gene: TRBV20-1

CDR3 protein: CASSLGPGEAYEQYF
clone size: .
V gene: TRBV5-1

CDR3 protein: CASSDLGGEYNEQFF
clone size: .
V gene: TRBV6-1

CDR3 protein: CASSQEANTEAFF
clone size: few
V gene: TRBV4-2

CDR3 protein: CASSPTPTDTQYF
clone size: few
V gene: TRBV7-2

CDR3 protein: CASNDEVTDTQYF
clone size: .
V gene: TRBV2

CDR3 protein: CASVGDSTDTQYF
clone size: few
V gene: TRBV13

CDR3 protein: CASRTEGGQSGELFF
clone size: .
V gene: TRBV6-1

CDR3 protein: CASSLTLGEQFF
clone size: .
V gene: TRBV3-1

CDR3 protein: CASSLSGRRGEQFF
clone size: few
V gene: TRBV7-9

CDR3 protein: CSASGKAGTYEQYF
clone size: .
V gene: TRBV20-1

CDR3 protein: CSAPRGGNTEAFF
clone size: many
V gene: TRBV20-1

CDR3 protein: CASSSRERYEQYF
clone size: .
V gene: TRBV6-6

CDR3 protein: CASSETSGEGVQFF
clone size: few
V gene: TRBV9

CDR3 protein: CASRNDSTDTQYF
clone size: few
V gene: TRBV12-3/TRBV12-4

CDR3 protein: CASSQDWREISNEQFF
clone size: few
V gene: TRBV4-3

CDR3 protein: CASSSSDSYEQYF
clone size: .
V gene: TRBV6-6

CDR3 protein: CASSEAFGADTQYF
clone size: once
V gene: TRBV2

CDR3 protein: CASSQGPGAGVRNEQFF
clone size: few
V gene: TRBV3-1

CDR3 protein: CASSFWTSGRPTYNEQFF
clone size: few
V gene: TRBV5-6

CDR3 protein: CAISESEREGEAFF
clone size: many
V gene: TRBV10-3

CDR3 protein: CASSLVLAGVSNQYF
clone size: .
V gene: TRBV7-6

CDR3 protein: CASSHSGSGGGRLYNEQFF
clone size: .
V gene: TRBV6-1

CDR3 protein: CASSNLAGEVYNEQFF
clone size: few
V gene: TRBV27

CDR3 protein: CASSFYEESEQFF
clone size: .
V gene: TRBV7-2

CDR3 protein: CAVSRGYTIYF
clone size: few
V gene: TRBV12-3/TRBV12-4

CDR3 protein: CAWTSGSWGEQFF
clone size: .
V gene: TRBV30

CDR3 protein: CASSYSGQGLTDTQYF
clone size: .
V gene: TRBV6-5

CDR3 protein: CSANPVAFGQETQYF
clone size: few
V gene: TRBV20-1

CDR3 protein: CSDDRGWISTDTQYF
clone size: .
V gene: TRBV20-1

CDR3 protein: CASSYAQYNEQFF
clone size: .
V gene: TRBV6-2/TRBV6-3

CDR3 protein: CASSPSGTSEGNEQFF
clone size: .
V gene: TRBV7-9

CDR3 protein: CSARTQTNEAFF
clone size: many
V gene: TRBV20-1

CDR3 protein: CASSLGASAAGRDNEQFF
clone size: many
V gene: TRBV5-5

CDR3 protein: CASSRDTSYNSPLHF
clone size: few
V gene: TRBV7-9

CDR3 protein: CASSVEGSYNEQFF
clone size: .
V gene: TRBV5-4